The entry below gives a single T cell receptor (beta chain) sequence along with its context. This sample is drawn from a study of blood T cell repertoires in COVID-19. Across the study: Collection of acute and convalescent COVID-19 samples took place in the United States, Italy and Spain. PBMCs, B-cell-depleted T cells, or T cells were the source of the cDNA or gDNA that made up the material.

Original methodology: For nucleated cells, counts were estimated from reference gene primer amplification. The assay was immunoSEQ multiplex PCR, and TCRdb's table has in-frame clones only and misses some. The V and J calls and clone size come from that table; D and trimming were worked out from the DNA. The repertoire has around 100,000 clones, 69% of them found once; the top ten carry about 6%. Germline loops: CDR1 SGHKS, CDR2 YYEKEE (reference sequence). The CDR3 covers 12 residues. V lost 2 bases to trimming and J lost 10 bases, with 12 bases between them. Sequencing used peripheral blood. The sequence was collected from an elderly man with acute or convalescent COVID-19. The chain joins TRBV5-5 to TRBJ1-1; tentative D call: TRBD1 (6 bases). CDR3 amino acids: CASSFTGSLAFF. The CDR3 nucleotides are TGTGCCAGCAGCTTTACAGGGAGTCTAGCTTTCTTT. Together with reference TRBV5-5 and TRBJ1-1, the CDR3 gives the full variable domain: DAGVTQSPTHLIKTRGQQVTLRCSPISGHKSVSWYQQVLGQGPQFIFQYYEKEERGRGNFPDRFSARQFPNYSSELNVNALLLGDSALYLCASSFTGSLAFFGQGTRLTVV.